The 15 T cell receptor beta chains reported below all come from one sample, sequenced in a study of OX40 agonist ivuxolimab in advanced cancers. Only in-frame clones appear in the TCRdb table, and some are missing; sequencing was by immunoSEQ multiplex PCR. The sample includes around 140,000 clones, approximately 94% of them seen just once. The sequences come from CD4+ or CD8+ T cells sorted from blood, collected in a trial of the OX40 agonist ivuxolimab. These receptors all come from an adult with an advanced solid tumor such as melanoma, head and neck, liver or kidney cancer.

The chain combines TRBV10-3 with TRBJ2-3, with D maybe TRBD2 (6 bases). Germline CDR1 is ENHRY and CDR2 is SYGVKD. CDR3 length equals 13 residues. V lost 6 bases and J 4 bases, leaving 11 bases between the germline ends. The CDR3 region is CAISLRESDTQYF. CDR3 bases: TGTGCCATCAGCCTTCGGGAGTCAGATACGCAGTATTTT.

The chain carries TRBV19 and TRBJ2-1; 7 bases are a match to TRBD2. This CDR3 contains 16 residues. Germline assignment: CDR1 LNHDA and CDR2 SQIVND (reference sequence). The V segment lost 4 bases and the J segment 0 bases; nucleotides outside the gene matches: 6. In DNA, the CDR3 is TGTGCCAGTAGTAATAGCGGGTCGAGCTCCTACAATGAGCAGTTCTTC. Protein product: CASSNSGSSSYNEQFF.

The V and J genes are TRBV18 and TRBJ1-2, with TRBD1 as a possible D gene (5 bases). V lost 5 bases and J lost 2, with 9 bases in between. CDR3 size: 13 residues. The germline CDR1 and CDR2 sequences are KGHSH and LQKENI. This CDR3 reads CASSKEGNYGYTF. The CDR3 DNA follows: TGTGCCAGCTCAAAGGAGGGGAACTATGGCTACACCTTC.

The genes are TRBV18 and TRBJ1-3; the D gene is possibly TRBD1 (6 bases). V lost 4 bases and J 0 bases, leaving 16 bases between the germline ends. CDR3 length: 17 amino acids. The germline V gene has CDR1 KGHSH and CDR2 LQKENI. The CDR3 sequence: CASSRSGTTDSGNTIYF. CDR3 bases: TGTGCCAGCTCACGAAGTGGGACAACCGACTCTGGAAACACCATATATTTT.

The chain joins TRBV7-2 to TRBJ2-4; D unclear. The germline CDR1 and CDR2 sequences are SGHTA and FQGNSA. The CDR3 extends over 14 amino acids. V lost 1 base, J lost 2 bases, and 6 bases lay in between. CDR3 residues: CASSLVGSKNIQYF. CDR3 coding DNA: TGTGCCAGCAGCTTAGTAGGGTCCAAAAACATTCAGTACTTC. Full variable domain (outside the CDR3, taken from reference TRBV7-2 and TRBJ2-4): GAGVSQSPSNKVTEKGKDVELRCDPISGHTALYWYRQSLGQGLEFLIYFQGNSAPDKSGLPSDRFSAERTGGSVSTLTIQRTQQEDSAVYLCASSLVGSKNIQYFGAGTRLSVL.

CDR3 amino acids: CASSLERGLGELFF. The CDR3 DNA is TGCGCCAGCAGCTTGGAGAGAGGATTAGGAGAGCTGTTTTTT. V is TRBV5-1 and J is TRBJ2-2; D gene unclear. Trimming pared 0 bases from V and 11 bases from J, leaving 14 bases between. Germline CDR1 reads SGHRS; CDR2 reads YFSETQ. This CDR3 has 14 amino acids.

The genes are TRBV5-1 and TRBJ2-7; 7 nucleotides agree with TRBD2. From germline, CDR1 is SGHRS and CDR2 YFSETQ. Trimming at V came to 5 bases and at J to 3 bases, leaving 8 bases not matched to a gene. This CDR3 spans 14 amino acids. The CDR3 loop reads CASSGAGPNYEQYF. The CDR3 DNA reads TGCGCCAGCAGTGGAGCGGGACCGAACTACGAGCAGTACTTC. Full variable domain (missing parts from reference TRBV5-1 and TRBJ2-7): KAGVTQTPRYLIKTRGQQVTLSCSPISGHRSVSWYQQTPGQGLQFLFEYFSETQRNKGNFPGRFSGRQFSNSRSEMNVSTLELGDSALYLCASSGAGPNYEQYFGPGTRLTVT.

This sequence joins TRBV6-5 and TRBJ2-7; 14 nucleotides align to TRBD2. CDR3 length: 14 residues. V was pared by 6 bases and J by 7 bases, with 5 bases of the junction left unmatched. CDR1 is MNHEY and CDR2 is SVGAGI in the germline V gene. The CDR3 DNA reads as TGTGCCAGCAGCGCGACTAGCGGGGGGGCTGAGCAGTACTTC. The encoded protein is CASSATSGGAEQYF.

V and J are TRBV7-4 and TRBJ1-2; 8 bases line up with TRBD1. The CDR3 is 12 amino acids. Germline V gene sequence: CDR1 SGHVT, CDR2 SQSDAQ. The V segment lost 3 bases and the J segment 9 bases; nucleotides outside the gene matches: 3. CDR3 in DNA: TGTGCCAGCAGCTTTCAGGGGGCTAGCTACACCTTC. Amino acids: CASSFQGASYTF.

The chain employs TRBV7-9 and TRBJ2-7; 12 bases fit TRBD2. J gave up 5 bases and V 6 bases, and 5 bases lay outside the gene matches. Germline assignment: CDR1 SEHNR and CDR2 FQNEAQ (reference sequence). There are 14 residues in the CDR3. The DNA of the CDR3 is TGTGCCAGCAGGCCACTAGCGGGAGGCCACGAGCAGTACTTC. This sequence encodes CASRPLAGGHEQYF.

The gene calls are TRBV9 and TRBJ1-1, with D maybe TRBD1 (6 bases). Trimming removed 0 bases from V and 0 bases from J, with 15 bases in between. CDR3 size: 17 residues. Germline lookup yields CDR1 SGDLS and CDR2 YYNGEE. The CDR3 protein is CASSVGVRGGVNTEAFF. CDR3 bases: TGTGCCAGCAGCGTAGGAGTCAGGGGCGGGGTGAACACTGAAGCTTTCTTT.

The rearrangement uses TRBV7-2 and TRBJ1-6; D unclear. CDR1 and CDR2 (germline): SGHTA, FQGNSA. The CDR3 has 13 residues. Deletions cut 5 bases from V and 8 bases from J, with 10 bases between. As DNA, the CDR3 is TGTGCCAGCAGCACCTGGTGGGATTCACCCCTCCACTTT. Its protein is CASSTWWDSPLHF.

The chain carries TRBV28 and TRBJ1-4; 10 bases agree with TRBD1. This CDR3 is built from 14 residues. J lost 4 bases, V lost 10 bases, and 6 bases had no gene match. Germline V gives CDR1 MDHEN, CDR2 SYDVKM. The CDR3 DNA sequence: TGTGCCATTGGGACAGGGGCGATTAATGAAAAACTGTTTTTT. The encoded protein is CAIGTGAINEKLFF.

This chain links TRBV18 with TRBJ2-1; 8 positions agree with TRBD1. Germline lookup yields CDR1 KGHSH and CDR2 LQKENI. The V segment lost 2 bases and the J segment 3 bases; nucleotides outside the gene matches: 3. There are 15 residues in the CDR3. The CDR3 DNA is TGTGCCAGCTCACCAAGGACAGGGAACTACAATGAGCAGTTCTTC. Its protein is CASSPRTGNYNEQFF.

The chain employs TRBV6-5 and TRBJ1-6; D may be TRBD1 (6 bases). CDR1 is MNHEY and CDR2 is SVGAGI in the germline V gene. The CDR3 is 14 residues long. The V end lost 7 bases, the J end lost 4 bases, and 11 bases lay between the germline ends. CDR3 nucleotides: TGTGCCAGCACCGACAGGCCGTATAATTCACCCCTCCACTTT. Its translation: CASTDRPYNSPLHF.